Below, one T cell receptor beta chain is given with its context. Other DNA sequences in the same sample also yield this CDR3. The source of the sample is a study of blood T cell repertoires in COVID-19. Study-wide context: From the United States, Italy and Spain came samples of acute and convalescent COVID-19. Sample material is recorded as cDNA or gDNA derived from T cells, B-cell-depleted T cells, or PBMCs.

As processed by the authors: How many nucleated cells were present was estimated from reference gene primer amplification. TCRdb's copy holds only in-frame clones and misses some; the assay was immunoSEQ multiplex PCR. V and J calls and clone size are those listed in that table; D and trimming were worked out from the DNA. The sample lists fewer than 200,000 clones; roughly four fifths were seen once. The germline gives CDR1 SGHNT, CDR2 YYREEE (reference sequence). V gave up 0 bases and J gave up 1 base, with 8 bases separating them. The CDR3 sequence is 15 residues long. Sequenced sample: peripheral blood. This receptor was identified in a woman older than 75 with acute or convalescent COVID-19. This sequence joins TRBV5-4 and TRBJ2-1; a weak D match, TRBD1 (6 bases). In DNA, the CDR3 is TGTGCCAGCAGCTTGGGGCAGGGGTCCTACAATGAGCAGTTCTTC. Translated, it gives CASSLGQGSYNEQFF.